Listed here are 21 T cell receptor beta chains from one sample, sequenced in a study of blood T cell repertoires in COVID-19. Sequencing was performed with immunoSEQ multiplex PCR; in TCRdb, only in-frame clones are kept and a portion is missing. This table holds around 46,000 clones, more than 75% found once. Sequencing was performed on peripheral blood. Receptor source: a man in his sixties with active or convalescent COVID-19.

In its sample, this clone was seen once. The chain carries TRBV28 and TRBJ2-1, with 12 bases lining up with TRBD1. The CDR3 runs 16 residues. V shed 2 bases, J shed 12 bases, and the junction held 11 bases outside the gene matches. Germline assignment: CDR1 MDHEN and CDR2 SYDVKM. The CDR3 DNA sequence: TGTGCCAGCAGTTTAGTGGGGGACAGGGGGCTGGATGGGCAGTTCTTC. Translating gives CASSLVGDRGLDGQFF.

V and J are TRBV7-3 and TRBJ2-1; tentatively, D is TRBD2 (6 bases). The CDR3 has 17 residues. Germline CDR1 and CDR2: SGHTA and FQGTGA. The V gene lost 1 base and the J gene lost 9 bases, with 22 bases spanning the gap. The CDR3 spells CASSLIPRASVEGEQFF. CDR3 in DNA: TGTGCCAGCAGCTTAATACCCCGGGCTAGCGTGGAGGGTGAGCAGTTCTTC.

The rearrangement uses TRBV18 and TRBJ1-1; 9 nucleotides match TRBD1. The CDR3 extends over 16 amino acids. CDR1 and CDR2 (germline): KGHSH, LQKENI. V lost 1 base and J lost 4; bases outside the gene matches: 7. CDR3 amino acids: CASSPLATGGLTEAFF. CDR3 bases: TGTGCCAGCTCACCACTCGCCACAGGGGGCCTCACTGAAGCTTTCTTT.

The chain couples TRBV6-5 to TRBJ2-1; no firm D call. V lost 0 bases to trimming and J lost 6 bases, with 15 bases between them. The CDR3 sequence is 16 residues long. The germline gives CDR1 MNHEY, CDR2 SVGAGI. CDR3: CASSYSFRFQSNEQFF. DNA for the CDR3: TGTGCCAGCAGTTACTCGTTCAGATTCCAATCCAATGAGCAGTTCTTC.

The V call is TRBV28, the J call TRBJ2-5; D is ambiguous. This CDR3 has 13 residues. Germline assignment: CDR1 MDHEN and CDR2 SYDVKM. Trimming removed 4 bases from V and 2 bases from J, with 8 bases in between. CDR3 sequence: CASSSTAQETQYF. CDR3 bases: TGTGCCAGCAGTTCAACAGCACAAGAGACCCAGTACTTC.

This chain uses TRBV6-5 with TRBJ1-2, with 8 bases matching TRBD1. CDR3 length: 14 residues. V lost 7 bases and J lost 3; bases outside the gene matches: 7. Germline values: CDR1 MNHEY, CDR2 SVGAGI. The CDR3 here is CASNRQGLDYGYTF. Written as DNA, the CDR3 is TGTGCCAGCAATAGACAGGGGCTAGACTATGGCTACACCTTC.

The V call is TRBV30, the J call TRBJ1-1; D unclear. The germline CDR1 and CDR2 sequences are GTSNPN and SVGIG (reference sequence). This CDR3 region has 12 residues. V was trimmed by 2 bases and J by 7 bases, leaving 11 bases between them. The CDR3 region is CAWSKDEGEAFF. CDR3 sequence (DNA): TGTGCCTGGAGTAAGGACGAGGGTGAAGCTTTCTTT.

V and J are TRBV2 and TRBJ1-1; D not certain. The CDR3 consists of 12 residues. V gave up 5 bases and J gave up 1 base, with 5 bases separating them. From germline, CDR1 is SNHLY and CDR2 FYNNEI. The CDR3 DNA reads TGTGCCAGCAGTCGGGAGAACACTGAAGCTTTCTTT. Protein sequence: CASSRENTEAFF. Looking up the rest from reference TRBV2 and TRBJ1-1 gives the full variable domain: EPEVTQTPSHQVTQMGQEVILRCVPISNHLYFYWYRQILGQKVEFLVSFYNNEISEKSEIFDDQFSVERPDGSNFTLKIRSTKLEDSAMYFCASSRENTEAFFGQGTRLTVV.

The genes are TRBV5-1 and TRBJ2-1; 8 bases are a match to TRBD1. Germline-derived CDR1 and CDR2 are SGHRS and YFSETQ. The CDR3 contains 13 residues. The V segment lost 4 bases and the J segment 9 bases; nucleotides outside the gene matches: 6. The DNA for the CDR3 is TGCGCCAGCAGCCAAGGACAGGGCGGTGAGCAGTTCTTC. Amino acid sequence: CASSQGQGGEQFF.

This clone has only a few counts. Written as DNA, the CDR3 is TGTGCCAGCAGTTCCGGGAGGGCGGAGCAGTACTTC. It yields the protein CASSSGRAEQYF. This rearrangement joins TRBV25-1 to TRBJ2-7, with 8 nucleotides matching TRBD2. The V and J ends lost 5 bases and 7 bases, in that order; junction bases with no gene match: 4. This CDR3 region has 12 residues. CDR1 is MGHDK, CDR2 SYGVNS, per germline.

The genes are TRBV12-5 and TRBJ1-2; D might be TRBD1 (6 bases). This CDR3 has 15 residues. V was shortened by 3 bases and J by 4 bases, with 15 bases between the two germline ends. In germline, CDR1 is LGHNT, CDR2 FRNRAP. CDR3 residues: CASGLGGEPSYGYTF. The CDR3 region has the DNA TGTGCTAGTGGTTTAGGGGGGGAACCTTCCTATGGCTACACCTTC.

This chain joins TRBV27 and TRBJ2-5, with D maybe TRBD1 (6 bases). In germline, CDR1 is MNHEY, CDR2 SMNVEV (reference sequence). The CDR3 contains 13 residues. V was cut by 5 bases and J by 2 bases, with 9 bases left in between. The CDR3 sequence: CASSRTEQETQYF. CDR3 DNA: TGTGCCAGCAGTAGGACAGAACAAGAGACCCAGTACTTC.

This chain uses TRBV28 with TRBJ1-2; no clear D gene. Trimming pared 11 bases from V and 6 bases from J, leaving 16 bases between. CDR3 length: 12 residues. Germline V gene sequence: CDR1 MDHEN, CDR2 SYDVKM. The CDR3, as DNA: TGTGCCGTCGCCGACACTCCCAATGGCTACACCTTC. It specifies CAVADTPNGYTF.

The CDR3 coding sequence is TGCAGTGCTAGTGAATGGGGGGGAAGCAATCAGCCCCAGCATTTT. It yields the protein CSASEWGGSNQPQHF. The chain couples TRBV20-1 to TRBJ1-5; tentatively, D is TRBD1 (5 bases). Germline CDR1 is DFQATT and CDR2 is SNEGSKA (reference sequence). Trimming took 3 bases from V and 1 from J, leaving 13 bases between them. There are 15 residues in the CDR3.

J is TRBJ1-2 and V is TRBV5-4; D call uncertain. This CDR3 comprises 12 residues. With 0 bases removed from V and 8 bases from J, the gap between germline ends came to 8 bases. In germline, CDR1 is SGHNT, CDR2 YYREEE (reference sequence). CDR3 loop: CASSLDSLGYTF. CDR3 in DNA: TGTGCCAGCAGCTTGGACAGTCTCGGCTACACCTTC.

V usage is TRBV28 and J usage is TRBJ1-4, with TRBD1 matching over 9 bases. From germline, CDR1 is MDHEN and CDR2 SYDVKM. The CDR3 runs to 15 residues. With 1 base clipped from V and 8 bases from J, the junction kept 5 bases outside the gene matches. CDR3 DNA sequence: TGTGCCAGCAGTTTATCCGGGACAGGGACGGAAAAACTGTTTTTT. Translated, it gives CASSLSGTGTEKLFF.

V gene TRBV7-9 combines with J gene TRBJ2-7, with D uncertain. The CDR3 contains 11 residues. Germline V gene sequence: CDR1 SEHNR, CDR2 FQNEAQ (reference sequence). V gave up 5 bases and J gave up 3 bases, with 5 bases separating them. In DNA form, the CDR3 reads TGTGCCAGCAGCCGTAACTACGAGCAGTACTTC. This encodes CASSRNYEQYF.

The V call is TRBV7-2, the J call TRBJ1-5; D is unclear. Germline V gene lookup returns CDR1 SGHTA and CDR2 FQGNSA. CDR3 length: 13 residues. With 2 bases removed from V and 6 bases from J, the gap between germline ends came to 8 bases. The chain's CDR3 is CASSLQQSQPQHF. DNA of the CDR3: TGTGCCAGCAGCTTACAACAGTCTCAGCCCCAGCATTTT.

The genes are TRBV2 and TRBJ1-2; 10 bases line up with TRBD1. The germline V gene has CDR1 SNHLY and CDR2 FYNNEI. The CDR3 loop spans 12 amino acids. The V segment lost 8 bases and the J segment 4 bases; nucleotides outside the gene matches: 1. The CDR3 spells CASRDRGYGYTF. The DNA for the CDR3 is TGTGCCAGCCGGGACAGGGGCTATGGCTACACCTTC.

The genes are TRBV5-1 and TRBJ2-2; D is undetermined. Germline V gene data show CDR1 as SGHRS and CDR2 as YFSETQ. The V and J ends lost 0 bases and 3 bases respectively, with 12 bases between them. The CDR3 is 16 amino acids. The CDR3 region has the DNA TGCGCCAGCAGCTTGGCCTCGTTTGGAGACACCGGGGAGCTGTTTTTT. Residues: CASSLASFGDTGELFF.

The chain joins TRBV19 to TRBJ2-1; weak D call: TRBD1 (6 bases). V was clipped by 5 bases and J by 6 bases, with 14 bases between them. The CDR3 totals 14 residues. CDR1 and CDR2 from the germline V gene are LNHDA and SQIVND (reference sequence). As DNA, the CDR3 is TGTGCCAGTAGTGTAAGAGACAGGAGCAATGAGCAGTTCTTC. This sequence encodes CASSVRDRSNEQFF.